This T cell receptor beta chain was identified during a study of cytomegalovirus exposure and HLA in healthy donors. Method: immunoSEQ multiplex PCR; TCRdb's copy keeps in-frame clones and lacks some. The table shows more than 200,000 clones, with 90% occurring only once. The TCR sequence derives from a woman under 40 in good health and CMV-seronegative. The sequenced sample was PBMCs.

CDR3 sequence reads: CASSSTVQYQPQHF. The DNA of the CDR3 is TGTGCCAGCAGTTCAACAGTACAATATCAGCCCCAGCATTTT. The chain has TRBV27 and TRBJ1-5; no clear D gene. The ends were cut back, 4 bases at V and 5 bases at J, with 12 bases in the middle. Germline-derived CDR1 and CDR2 are MNHEY and SMNVEV (reference sequence). The CDR3 spans 14 residues.